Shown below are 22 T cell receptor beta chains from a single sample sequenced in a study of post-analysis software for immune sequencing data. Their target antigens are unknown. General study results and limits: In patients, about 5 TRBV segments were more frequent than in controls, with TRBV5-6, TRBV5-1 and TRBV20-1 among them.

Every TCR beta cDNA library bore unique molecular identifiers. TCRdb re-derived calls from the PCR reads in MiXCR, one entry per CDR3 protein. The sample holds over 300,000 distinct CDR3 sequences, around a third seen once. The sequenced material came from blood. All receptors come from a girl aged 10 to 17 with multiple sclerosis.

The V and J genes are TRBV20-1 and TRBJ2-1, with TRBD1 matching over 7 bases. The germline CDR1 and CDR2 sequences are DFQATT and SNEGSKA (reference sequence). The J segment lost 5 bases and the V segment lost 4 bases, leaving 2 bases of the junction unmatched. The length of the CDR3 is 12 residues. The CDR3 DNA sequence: TGCAGTGCTAACAGGGGTGACAATGAGCAGTTCTTC. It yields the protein CSANRGDNEQFF.

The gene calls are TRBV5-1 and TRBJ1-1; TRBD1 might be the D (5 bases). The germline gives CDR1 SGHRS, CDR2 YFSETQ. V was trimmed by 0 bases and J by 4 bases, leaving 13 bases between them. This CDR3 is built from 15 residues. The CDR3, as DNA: TGCGCCAGCAGCTTGGGCCCGGGGCCGGGCACTGAAGCTTTCTTT. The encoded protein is CASSLGPGPGTEAFF.

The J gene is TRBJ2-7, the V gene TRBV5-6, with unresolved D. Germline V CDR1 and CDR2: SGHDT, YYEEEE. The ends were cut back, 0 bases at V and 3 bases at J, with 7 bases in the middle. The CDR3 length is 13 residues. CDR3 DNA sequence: TGTGCCAGCAGCTTGGGACTGAACTACGAGCAGTACTTC. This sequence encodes CASSLGLNYEQYF.

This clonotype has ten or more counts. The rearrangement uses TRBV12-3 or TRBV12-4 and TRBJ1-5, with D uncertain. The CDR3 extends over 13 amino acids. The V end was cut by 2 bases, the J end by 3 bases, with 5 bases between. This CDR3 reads CASSLLDNQPQHF. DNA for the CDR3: TGTGCCAGCAGTTTACTTGACAATCAGCCCCAGCATTTT.

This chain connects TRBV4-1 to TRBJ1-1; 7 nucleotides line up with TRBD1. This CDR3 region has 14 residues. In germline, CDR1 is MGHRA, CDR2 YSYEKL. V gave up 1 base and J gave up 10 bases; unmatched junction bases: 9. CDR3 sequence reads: CASSQVRQGVVAFF. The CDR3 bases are TGCGCCAGCAGCCAAGTAAGACAGGGTGTGGTAGCTTTCTTT.

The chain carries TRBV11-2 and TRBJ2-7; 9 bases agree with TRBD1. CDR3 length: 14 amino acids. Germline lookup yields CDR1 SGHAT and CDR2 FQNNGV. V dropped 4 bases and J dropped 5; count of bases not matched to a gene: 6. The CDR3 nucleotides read TGTGCCAGCAGCTCACAGGGGGCGGGGAACGAGCAGTACTTC. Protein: CASSSQGAGNEQYF.

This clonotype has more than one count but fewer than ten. The CDR3 loop reads CASSFGQLNTEAFF. The CDR3 nucleotides read TGTGCCAGCAGTTTTGGCCAGCTTAACACTGAAGCTTTCTTT. The chain employs TRBV12-3 or TRBV12-4 and TRBJ1-1; D gene unclear. The V and J ends lost 3 bases and 2 bases respectively, with 10 bases between them. This CDR3 has 14 residues.

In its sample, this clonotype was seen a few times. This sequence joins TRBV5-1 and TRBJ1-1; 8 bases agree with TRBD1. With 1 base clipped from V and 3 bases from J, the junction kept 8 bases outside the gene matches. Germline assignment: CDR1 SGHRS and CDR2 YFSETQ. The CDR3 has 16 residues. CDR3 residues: CASSLSLTGADTEAFF. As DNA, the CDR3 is TGCGCCAGCAGCTTGTCATTGACAGGGGCGGACACTGAAGCTTTCTTT. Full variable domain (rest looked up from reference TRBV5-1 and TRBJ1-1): KAGVTQTPRYLIKTRGQQVTLSCSPISGHRSVSWYQQTPGQGLQFLFEYFSETQRNKGNFPGRFSGRQFSNSRSEMNVSTLELGDSALYLCASSLSLTGADTEAFFGQGTRLTVV.

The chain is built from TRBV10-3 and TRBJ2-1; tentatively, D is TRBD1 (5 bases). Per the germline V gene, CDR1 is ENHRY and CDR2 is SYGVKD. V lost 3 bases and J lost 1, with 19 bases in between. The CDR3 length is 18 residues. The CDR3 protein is CAISEGVVRQRSYNEQFF. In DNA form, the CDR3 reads TGTGCCATCAGTGAAGGGGTTGTGAGACAACGATCCTACAATGAGCAGTTCTTC.

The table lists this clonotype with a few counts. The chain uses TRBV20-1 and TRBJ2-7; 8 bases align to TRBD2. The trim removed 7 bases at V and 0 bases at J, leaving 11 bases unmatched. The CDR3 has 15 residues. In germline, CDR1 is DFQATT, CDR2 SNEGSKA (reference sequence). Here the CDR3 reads CSVPRSRGASYEQYF. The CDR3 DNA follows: TGCAGTGTCCCCAGATCGCGGGGGGCCTCCTACGAGCAGTACTTC.

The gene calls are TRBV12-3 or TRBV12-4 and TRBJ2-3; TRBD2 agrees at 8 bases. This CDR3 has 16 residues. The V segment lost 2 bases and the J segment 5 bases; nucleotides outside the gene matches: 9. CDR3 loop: CASSLQAGAGGDTQYF. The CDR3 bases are TGTGCCAGCAGTTTACAAGCGGGGGCGGGAGGAGATACGCAGTATTTT.

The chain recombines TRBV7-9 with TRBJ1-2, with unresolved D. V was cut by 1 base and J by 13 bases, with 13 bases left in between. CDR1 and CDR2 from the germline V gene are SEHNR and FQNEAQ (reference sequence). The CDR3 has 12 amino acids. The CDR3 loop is CASSLDSAGSTF. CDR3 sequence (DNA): TGTGCCAGCAGCTTAGATTCAGCCGGATCCACCTTC.

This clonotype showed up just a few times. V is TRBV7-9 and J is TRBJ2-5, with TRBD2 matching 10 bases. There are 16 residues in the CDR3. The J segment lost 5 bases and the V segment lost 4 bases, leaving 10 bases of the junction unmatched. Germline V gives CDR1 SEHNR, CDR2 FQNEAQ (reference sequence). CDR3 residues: CASSSPGTSAAETQYF. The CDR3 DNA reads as TGTGCCAGCAGCTCCCCCGGGACTAGCGCCGCGGAGACCCAGTACTTC.

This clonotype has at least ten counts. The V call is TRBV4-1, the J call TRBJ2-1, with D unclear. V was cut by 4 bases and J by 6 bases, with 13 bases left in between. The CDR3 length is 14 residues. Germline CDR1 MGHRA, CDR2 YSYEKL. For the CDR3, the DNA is TGCGCCAGCAGCCTCATAGGAAGCCTCAATGAGCAGTTCTTC. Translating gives CASSLIGSLNEQFF.

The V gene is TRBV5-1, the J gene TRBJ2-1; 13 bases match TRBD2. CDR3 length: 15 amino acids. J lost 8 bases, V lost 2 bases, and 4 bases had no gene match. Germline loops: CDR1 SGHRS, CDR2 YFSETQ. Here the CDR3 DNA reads TGCGCCAGCAGCTTAGGACTAGCGGGGGAAGATGAGCAGTTCTTC. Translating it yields CASSLGLAGEDEQFF. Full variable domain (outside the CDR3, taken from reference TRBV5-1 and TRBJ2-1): KAGVTQTPRYLIKTRGQQVTLSCSPISGHRSVSWYQQTPGQGLQFLFEYFSETQRNKGNFPGRFSGRQFSNSRSEMNVSTLELGDSALYLCASSLGLAGEDEQFFGPGTRLTVL.

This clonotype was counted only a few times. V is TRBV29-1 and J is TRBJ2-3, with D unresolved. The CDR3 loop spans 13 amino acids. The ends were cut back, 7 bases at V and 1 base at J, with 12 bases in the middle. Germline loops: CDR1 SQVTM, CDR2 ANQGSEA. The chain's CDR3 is CSGMDARTDTQYF. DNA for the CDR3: TGCAGCGGGATGGATGCCCGCACAGATACGCAGTATTTT.

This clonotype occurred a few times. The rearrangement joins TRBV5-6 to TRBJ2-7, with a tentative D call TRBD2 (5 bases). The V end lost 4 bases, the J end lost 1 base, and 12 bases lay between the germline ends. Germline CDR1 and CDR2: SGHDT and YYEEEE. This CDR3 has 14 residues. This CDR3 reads CASSRREGSYEQYF. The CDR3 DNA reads TGTGCCAGCAGCCGGAGAGAGGGTTCCTACGAGCAGTACTTC.

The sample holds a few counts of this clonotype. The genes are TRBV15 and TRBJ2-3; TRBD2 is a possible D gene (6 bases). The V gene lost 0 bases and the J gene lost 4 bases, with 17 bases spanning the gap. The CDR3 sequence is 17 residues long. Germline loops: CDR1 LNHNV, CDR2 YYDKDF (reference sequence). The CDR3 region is CATSRDGRGNSADTQYF. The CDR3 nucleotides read TGTGCCACCAGCAGAGATGGTCGCGGGAATAGCGCAGATACGCAGTATTTT.

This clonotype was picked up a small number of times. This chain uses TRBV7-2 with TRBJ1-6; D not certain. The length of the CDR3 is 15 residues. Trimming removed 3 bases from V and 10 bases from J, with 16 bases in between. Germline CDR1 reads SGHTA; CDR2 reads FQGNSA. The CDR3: CASSLPGYKKSPLHF. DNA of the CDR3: TGTGCCAGCAGCTTGCCCGGGTACAAAAAATCACCCCTCCACTTT.

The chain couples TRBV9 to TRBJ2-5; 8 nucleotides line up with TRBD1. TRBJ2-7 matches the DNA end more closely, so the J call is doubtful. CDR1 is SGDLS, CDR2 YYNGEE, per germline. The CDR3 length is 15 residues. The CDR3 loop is CASSPTLTGEDEQYF. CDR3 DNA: TGTGCCAGCAGCCCAACTTTGACAGGGGAAGACGAGCAGTACTTC.

The CDR3 reads CASRRTGSSGANVLTF. The CDR3 bases are TGTGCCAGCCGCCGGACAGGTTCCTCTGGGGCCAACGTCCTGACTTTC. The chain carries TRBV19 and TRBJ2-6, with TRBD1 matching 7 bases. CDR1 is LNHDA, CDR2 SQIVND, per germline (reference sequence). There are 16 residues in the CDR3. V shed 9 bases, J shed 0 bases, and the junction held 8 bases outside the gene matches.

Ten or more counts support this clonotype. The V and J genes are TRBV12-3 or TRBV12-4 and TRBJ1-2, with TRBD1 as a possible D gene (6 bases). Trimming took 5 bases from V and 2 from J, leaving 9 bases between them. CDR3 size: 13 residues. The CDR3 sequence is CASSDRNNYGYTF. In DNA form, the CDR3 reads TGTGCCAGCAGTGACAGGAACAACTATGGCTACACCTTC.